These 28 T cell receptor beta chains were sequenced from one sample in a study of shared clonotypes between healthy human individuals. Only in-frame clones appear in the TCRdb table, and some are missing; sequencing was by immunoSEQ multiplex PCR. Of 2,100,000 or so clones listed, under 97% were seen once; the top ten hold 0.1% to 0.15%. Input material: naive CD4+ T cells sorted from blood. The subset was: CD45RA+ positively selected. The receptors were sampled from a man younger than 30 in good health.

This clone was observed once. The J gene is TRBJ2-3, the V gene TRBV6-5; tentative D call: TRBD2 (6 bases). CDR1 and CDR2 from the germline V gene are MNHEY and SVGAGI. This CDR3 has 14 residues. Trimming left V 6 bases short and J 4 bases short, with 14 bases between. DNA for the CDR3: TGTGCCAGCAGCCGCGGGACCTGGGCAGATACGCAGTATTTT. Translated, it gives CASSRGTWADTQYF.

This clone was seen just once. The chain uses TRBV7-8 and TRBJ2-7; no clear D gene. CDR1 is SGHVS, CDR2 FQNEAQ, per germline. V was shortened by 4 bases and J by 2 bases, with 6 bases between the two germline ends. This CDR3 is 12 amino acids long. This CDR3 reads CASSYRTYEQYF. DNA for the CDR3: TGTGCCAGCAGCTACCGCACCTACGAGCAGTACTTC.

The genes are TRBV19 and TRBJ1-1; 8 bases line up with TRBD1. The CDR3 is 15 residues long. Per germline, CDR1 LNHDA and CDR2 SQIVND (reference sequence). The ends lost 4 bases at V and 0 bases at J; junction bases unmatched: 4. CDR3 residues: CASSTRTGMNTEAFF. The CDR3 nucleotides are TGTGCCAGTAGTACTAGGACAGGGATGAACACTGAAGCTTTCTTT.

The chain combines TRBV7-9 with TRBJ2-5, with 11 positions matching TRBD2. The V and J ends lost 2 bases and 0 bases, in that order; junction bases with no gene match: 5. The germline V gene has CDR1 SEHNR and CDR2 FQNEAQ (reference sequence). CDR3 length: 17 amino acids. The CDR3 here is CASSLSLAGVDQETQYF. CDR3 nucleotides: TGTGCCAGCAGCTTATCACTAGCGGGAGTTGACCAAGAGACCCAGTACTTC.

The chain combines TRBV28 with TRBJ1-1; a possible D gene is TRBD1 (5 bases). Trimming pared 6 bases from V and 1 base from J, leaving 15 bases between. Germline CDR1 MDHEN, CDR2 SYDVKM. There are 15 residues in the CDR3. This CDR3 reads CASSPHTGGNTEAFF. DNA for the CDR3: TGTGCCAGCAGCCCCCATACAGGAGGGAACACTGAAGCTTTCTTT.

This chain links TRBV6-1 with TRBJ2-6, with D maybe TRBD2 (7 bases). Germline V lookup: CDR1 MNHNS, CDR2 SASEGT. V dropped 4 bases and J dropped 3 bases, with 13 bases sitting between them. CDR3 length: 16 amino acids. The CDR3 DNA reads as TGTGCCAGCAGTGGCGGGGGCTCGGTTGGGGCCAACGTCCTGACTTTC. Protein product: CASSGGGSVGANVLTF.

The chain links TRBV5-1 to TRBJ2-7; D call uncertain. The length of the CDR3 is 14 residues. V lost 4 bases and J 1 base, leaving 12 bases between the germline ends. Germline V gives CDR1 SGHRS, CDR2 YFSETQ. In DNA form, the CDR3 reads TGCGCCAGCAGCCTAGTGTGGGATTCCTACGAGCAGTACTTC. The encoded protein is CASSLVWDSYEQYF.

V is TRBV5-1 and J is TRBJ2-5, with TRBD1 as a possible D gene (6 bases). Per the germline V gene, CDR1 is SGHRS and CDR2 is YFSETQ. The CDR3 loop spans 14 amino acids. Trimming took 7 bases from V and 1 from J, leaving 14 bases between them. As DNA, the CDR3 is TGCGCCAGCTCCCGGGGACAAGTCCAAGAGACCCAGTACTTC. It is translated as CASSRGQVQETQYF.

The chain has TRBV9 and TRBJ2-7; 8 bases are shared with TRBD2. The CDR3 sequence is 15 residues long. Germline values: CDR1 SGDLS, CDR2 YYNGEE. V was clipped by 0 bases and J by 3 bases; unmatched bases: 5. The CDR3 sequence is CASSVGTGGHYEQYF. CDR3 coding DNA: TGTGCCAGCAGCGTAGGAACGGGAGGGCACTACGAGCAGTACTTC.

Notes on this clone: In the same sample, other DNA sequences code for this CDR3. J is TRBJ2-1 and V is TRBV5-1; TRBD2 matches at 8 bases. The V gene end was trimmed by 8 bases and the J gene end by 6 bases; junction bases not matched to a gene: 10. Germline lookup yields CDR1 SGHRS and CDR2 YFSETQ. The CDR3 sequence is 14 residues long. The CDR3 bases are TGCGCCAGTTCCAGCGGGGGCCCGGGCAATGAGCAGTTCTTC. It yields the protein CASSSGGPGNEQFF.

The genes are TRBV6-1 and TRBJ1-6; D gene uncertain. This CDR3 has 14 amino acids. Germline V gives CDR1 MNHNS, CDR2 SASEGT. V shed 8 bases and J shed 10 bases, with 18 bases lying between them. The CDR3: CASSEGRQGSPLHF. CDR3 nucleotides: TGTGCCAGCTCTGAGGGCCGTCAAGGGTCACCCCTCCACTTT.

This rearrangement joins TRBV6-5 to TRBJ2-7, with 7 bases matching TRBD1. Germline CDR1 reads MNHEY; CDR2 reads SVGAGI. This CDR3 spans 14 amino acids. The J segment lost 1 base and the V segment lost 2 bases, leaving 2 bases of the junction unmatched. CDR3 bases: TGTGCCAGCAGTTACAAGGGACAGTCCTACGAGCAGTACTTC. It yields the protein CASSYKGQSYEQYF.

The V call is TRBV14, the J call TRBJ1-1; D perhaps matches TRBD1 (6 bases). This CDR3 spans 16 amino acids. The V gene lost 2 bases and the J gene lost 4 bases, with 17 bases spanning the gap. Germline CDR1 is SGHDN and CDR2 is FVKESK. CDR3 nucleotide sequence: TGTGCCAGCAGCCAAAGTCTCTGGGGGGCTGGCACTGAAGCTTTCTTT. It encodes CASSQSLWGAGTEAFF.

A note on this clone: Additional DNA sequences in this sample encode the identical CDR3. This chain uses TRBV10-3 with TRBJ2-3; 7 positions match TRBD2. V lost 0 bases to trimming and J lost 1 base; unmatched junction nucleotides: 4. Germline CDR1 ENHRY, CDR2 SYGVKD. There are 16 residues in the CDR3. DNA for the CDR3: TGTGCCATCAGTGAGTCAATGGCGGGGGGCACAGATACGCAGTATTTT. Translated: CAISESMAGGTDTQYF.

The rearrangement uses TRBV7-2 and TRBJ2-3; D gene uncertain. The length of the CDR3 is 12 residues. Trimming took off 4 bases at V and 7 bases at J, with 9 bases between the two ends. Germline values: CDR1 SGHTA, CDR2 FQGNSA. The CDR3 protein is CASSYGSYTQYF. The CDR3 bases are TGTGCCAGCAGCTACGGGTCATATACGCAGTATTTT.

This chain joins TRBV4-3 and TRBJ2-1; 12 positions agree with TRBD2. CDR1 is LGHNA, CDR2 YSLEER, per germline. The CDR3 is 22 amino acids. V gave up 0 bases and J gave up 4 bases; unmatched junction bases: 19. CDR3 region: CASSQEGGGQRTSGILYNEQFF. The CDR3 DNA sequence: TGCGCCAGCAGCCAAGAAGGTGGGGGACAGAGGACTAGCGGGATCCTATACAATGAGCAGTTCTTC.

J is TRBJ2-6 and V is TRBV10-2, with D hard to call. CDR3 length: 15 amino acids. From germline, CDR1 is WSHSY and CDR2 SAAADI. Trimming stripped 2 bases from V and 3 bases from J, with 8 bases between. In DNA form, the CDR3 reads TGCGCCAGCAGTGAGGGTCATCTTGGGGCCAACGTCCTGACTTTC. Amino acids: CASSEGHLGANVLTF.

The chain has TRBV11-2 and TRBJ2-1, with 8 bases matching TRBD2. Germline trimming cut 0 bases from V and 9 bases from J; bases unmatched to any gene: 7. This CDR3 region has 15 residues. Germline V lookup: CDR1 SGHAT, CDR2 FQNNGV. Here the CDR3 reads CASSLDPGGQREQFF. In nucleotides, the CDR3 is TGTGCCAGCAGCTTAGATCCGGGGGGGCAGCGTGAGCAGTTCTTC.

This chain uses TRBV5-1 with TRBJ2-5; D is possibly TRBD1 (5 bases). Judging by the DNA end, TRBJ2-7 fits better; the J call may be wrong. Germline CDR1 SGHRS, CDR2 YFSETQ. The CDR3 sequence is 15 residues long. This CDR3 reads CASSATRGGVYEQYF. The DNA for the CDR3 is TGCGCCAGCAGCGCCACAAGGGGCGGTGTCTACGAGCAGTACTTC.

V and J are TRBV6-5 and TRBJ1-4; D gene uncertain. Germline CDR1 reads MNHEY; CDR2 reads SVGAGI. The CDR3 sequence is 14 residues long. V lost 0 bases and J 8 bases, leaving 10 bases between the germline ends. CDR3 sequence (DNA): TGTGCCAGCAGTTACTCGTCCCCGGGAGAAAAACTGTTTTTT. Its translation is CASSYSSPGEKLFF.

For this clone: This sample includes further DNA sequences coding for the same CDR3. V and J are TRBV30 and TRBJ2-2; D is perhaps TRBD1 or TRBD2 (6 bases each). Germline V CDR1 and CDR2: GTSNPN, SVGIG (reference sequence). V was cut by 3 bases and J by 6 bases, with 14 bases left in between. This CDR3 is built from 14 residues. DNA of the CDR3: TGTGCCTGGAGCAAGGGGGGCTCTGCCGGGGAGCTGTTTTTT. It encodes CAWSKGGSAGELFF.

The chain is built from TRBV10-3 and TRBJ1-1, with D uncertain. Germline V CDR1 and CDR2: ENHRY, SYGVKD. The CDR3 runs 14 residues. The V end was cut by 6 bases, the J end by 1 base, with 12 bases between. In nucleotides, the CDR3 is TGTGCCATCAGATCCTTAGATACGAACACTGAAGCTTTCTTT. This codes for CAIRSLDTNTEAFF.

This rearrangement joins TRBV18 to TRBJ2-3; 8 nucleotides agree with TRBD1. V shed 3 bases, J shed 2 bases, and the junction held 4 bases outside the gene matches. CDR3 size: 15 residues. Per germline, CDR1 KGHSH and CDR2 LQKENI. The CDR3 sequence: CASSPSDRDTDTQYF. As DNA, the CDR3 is TGTGCCAGCTCACCCTCGGACAGGGACACAGATACGCAGTATTTT. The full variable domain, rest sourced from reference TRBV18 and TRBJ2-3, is NAGVMQNPRHLVRRRGQEARLRCSPMKGHSHVYWYRQLPEEGLKFMVYLQKENIIDESGMPKERFSAEFPKEGPSILRIQQVVRGDSAAYFCASSPSDRDTDTQYFGPGTRLTVL.

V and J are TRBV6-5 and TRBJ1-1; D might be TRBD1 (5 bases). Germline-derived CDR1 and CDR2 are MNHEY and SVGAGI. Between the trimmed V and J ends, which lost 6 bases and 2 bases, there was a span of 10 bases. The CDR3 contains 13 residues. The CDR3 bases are TGTGCCAGCAGCGAGACAGTAAACACTGAAGCTTTCTTT. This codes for CASSETVNTEAFF.

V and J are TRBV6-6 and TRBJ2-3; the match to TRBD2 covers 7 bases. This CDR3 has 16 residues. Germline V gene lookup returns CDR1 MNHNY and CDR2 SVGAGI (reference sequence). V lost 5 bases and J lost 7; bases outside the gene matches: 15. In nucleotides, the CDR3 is TGTGCCAGCAGTACCGCTGGGCGGGAGAACATGAATACGCAGTATTTT. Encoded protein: CASSTAGRENMNTQYF.

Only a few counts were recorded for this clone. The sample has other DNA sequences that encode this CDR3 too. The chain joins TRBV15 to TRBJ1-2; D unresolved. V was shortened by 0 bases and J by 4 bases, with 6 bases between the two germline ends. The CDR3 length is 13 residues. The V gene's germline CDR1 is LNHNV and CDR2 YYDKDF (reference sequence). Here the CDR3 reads CATSRDRSYGYTF. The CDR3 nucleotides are TGTGCCACCAGCAGAGACAGGTCCTATGGCTACACCTTC. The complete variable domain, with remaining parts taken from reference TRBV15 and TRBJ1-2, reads DAMVIQNPRYQVTQFGKPVTLSCSQTLNHNVMYWYQQKSSQAPKLLFHYYDKDFNNEADTPDNFQSRRPNTSFCFLDIRSPGLGDTAMYLCATSRDRSYGYTFGSGTRLTVV.

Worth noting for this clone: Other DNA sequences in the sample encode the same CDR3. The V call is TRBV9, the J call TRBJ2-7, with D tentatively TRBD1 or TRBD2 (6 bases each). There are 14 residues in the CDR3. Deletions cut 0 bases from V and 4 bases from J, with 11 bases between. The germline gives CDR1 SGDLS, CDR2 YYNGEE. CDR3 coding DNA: TGTGCCAGCAGCGTAGGGAGGGGGACTTACGAGCAGTACTTC. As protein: CASSVGRGTYEQYF.

The CDR3 DNA sequence: TGTGCCAGCAGCGCCCCCGAGAAAGCGAGTTTTGAAGCTTTCTTT. Its translation: CASSAPEKASFEAFF. The chain uses TRBV2 and TRBJ1-1; D is uncertain. CDR1 SNHLY and CDR2 FYNNEI come from the germline V gene. The CDR3 contains 15 residues. Trimming stripped 6 bases from V and 7 bases from J, with 21 bases between.